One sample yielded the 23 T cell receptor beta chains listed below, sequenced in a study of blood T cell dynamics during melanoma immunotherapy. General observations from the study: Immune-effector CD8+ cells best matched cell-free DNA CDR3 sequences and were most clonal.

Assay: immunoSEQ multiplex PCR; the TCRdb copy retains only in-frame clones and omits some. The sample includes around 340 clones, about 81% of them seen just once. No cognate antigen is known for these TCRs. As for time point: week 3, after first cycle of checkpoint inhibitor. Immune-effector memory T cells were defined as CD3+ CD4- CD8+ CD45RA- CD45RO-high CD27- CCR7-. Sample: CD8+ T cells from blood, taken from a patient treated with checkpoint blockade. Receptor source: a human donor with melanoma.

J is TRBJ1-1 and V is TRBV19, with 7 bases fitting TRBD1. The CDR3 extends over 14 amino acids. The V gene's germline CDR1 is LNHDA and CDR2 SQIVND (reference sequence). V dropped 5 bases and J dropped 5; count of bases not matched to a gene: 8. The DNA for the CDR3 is TGTGCCAGTAGTTTACAGGGGATAAGAACTGAAGCTTTCTTT. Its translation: CASSLQGIRTEAFF.

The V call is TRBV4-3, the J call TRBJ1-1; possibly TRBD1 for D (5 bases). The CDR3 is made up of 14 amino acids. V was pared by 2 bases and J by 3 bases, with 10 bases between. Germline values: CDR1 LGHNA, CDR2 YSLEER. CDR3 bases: TGCGCCAGCAGCCAAATCGGGACCCACACTGAAGCTTTCTTT. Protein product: CASSQIGTHTEAFF.

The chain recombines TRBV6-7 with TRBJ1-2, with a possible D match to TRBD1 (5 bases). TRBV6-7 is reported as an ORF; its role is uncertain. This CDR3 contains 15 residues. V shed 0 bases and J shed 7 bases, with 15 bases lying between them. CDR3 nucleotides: TGTGCCAGCAGTTACTCGACTTCAGGGAAGGGTGGCTACACCTTC. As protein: CASSYSTSGKGGYTF.

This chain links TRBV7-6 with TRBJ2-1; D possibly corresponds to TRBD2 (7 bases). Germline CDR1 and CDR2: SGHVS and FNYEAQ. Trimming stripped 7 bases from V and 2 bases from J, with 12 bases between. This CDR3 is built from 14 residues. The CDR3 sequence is CASKMGGPYNEQFF. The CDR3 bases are TGTGCCAGCAAGATGGGGGGGCCCTACAATGAGCAGTTCTTC. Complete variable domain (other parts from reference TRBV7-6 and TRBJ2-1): GAGVSQSPRYKVTKRGQDVALRCDPISGHVSLYWYRQALGQGPEFLTYFNYEAQQDKSGLPNDRFSAERPEGSISTLTIQRTEQRDSAMYRCASKMGGPYNEQFFGPGTRLTVL.

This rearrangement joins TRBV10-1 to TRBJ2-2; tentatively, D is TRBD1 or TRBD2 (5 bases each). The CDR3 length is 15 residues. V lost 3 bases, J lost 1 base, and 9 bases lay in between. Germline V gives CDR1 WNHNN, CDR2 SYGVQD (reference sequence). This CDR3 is CASSDGGKNTGELFF. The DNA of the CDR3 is TGCGCCAGCAGTGATGGGGGAAAGAACACCGGGGAGCTGTTTTTT.

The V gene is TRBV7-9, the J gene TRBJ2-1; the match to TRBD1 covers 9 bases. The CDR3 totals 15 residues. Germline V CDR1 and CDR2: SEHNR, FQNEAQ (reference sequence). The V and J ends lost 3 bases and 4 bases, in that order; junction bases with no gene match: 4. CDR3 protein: CASSLGQGRYNEQFF. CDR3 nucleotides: TGTGCCAGCAGCTTGGGACAGGGCAGATACAATGAGCAGTTCTTC.

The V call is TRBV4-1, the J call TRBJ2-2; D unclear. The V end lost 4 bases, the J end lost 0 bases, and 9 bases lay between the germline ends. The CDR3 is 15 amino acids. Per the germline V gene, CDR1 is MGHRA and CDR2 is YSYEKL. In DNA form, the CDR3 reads TGCGCCAGCAGCCTGAGCTTCGCGAACACCGGGGAGCTGTTTTTT. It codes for CASSLSFANTGELFF.

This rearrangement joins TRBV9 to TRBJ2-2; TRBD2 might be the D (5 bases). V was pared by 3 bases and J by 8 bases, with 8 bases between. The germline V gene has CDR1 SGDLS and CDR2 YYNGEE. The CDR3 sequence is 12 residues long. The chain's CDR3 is CASSGRRGELFF. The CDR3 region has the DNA TGTGCCAGCAGCGGTCGGAGGGGGGAGCTGTTTTTT.

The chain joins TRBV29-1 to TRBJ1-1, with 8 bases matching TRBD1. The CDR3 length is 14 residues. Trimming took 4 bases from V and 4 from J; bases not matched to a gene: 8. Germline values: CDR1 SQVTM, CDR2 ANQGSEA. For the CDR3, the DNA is TGCAGCGTTGTTGGACAGGGTCGATCCACTGAAGCTTTCTTT. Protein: CSVVGQGRSTEAFF. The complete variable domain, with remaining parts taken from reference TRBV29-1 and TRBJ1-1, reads SAVISQKPSRDICQRGTSLTIQCQVDSQVTMMFWYRQQPGQSLTLIATANQGSEATYESGFVIDKFPISRPNLTFSTLTVSNMSPEDSSIYLCSVVGQGRSTEAFFGQGTRLTVV.

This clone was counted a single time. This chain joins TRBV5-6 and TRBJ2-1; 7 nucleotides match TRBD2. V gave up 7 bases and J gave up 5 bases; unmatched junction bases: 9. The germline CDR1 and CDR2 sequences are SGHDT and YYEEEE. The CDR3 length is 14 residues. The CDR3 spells CASYGTNNHNEQFF. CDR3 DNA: TGTGCCAGCTACGGGACTAACAATCACAATGAGCAGTTCTTC.

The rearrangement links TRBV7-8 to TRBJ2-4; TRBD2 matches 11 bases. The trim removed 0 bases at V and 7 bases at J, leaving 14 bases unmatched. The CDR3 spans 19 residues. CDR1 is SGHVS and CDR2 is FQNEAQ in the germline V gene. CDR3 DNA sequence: TGTGCCAGCAGCTTAGCGATCAATCGGGGACTAGCGGACGATAACATTCAGTACTTC. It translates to CASSLAINRGLADDNIQYF.

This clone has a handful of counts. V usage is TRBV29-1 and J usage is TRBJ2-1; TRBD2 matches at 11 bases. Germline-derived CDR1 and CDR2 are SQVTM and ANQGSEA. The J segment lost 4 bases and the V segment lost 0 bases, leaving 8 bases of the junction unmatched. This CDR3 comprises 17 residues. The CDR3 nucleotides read TGCAGCGTTGAAGACTTGGGAGGGACTAGCGGATACAATGAGCAGTTCTTC. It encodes CSVEDLGGTSGYNEQFF.

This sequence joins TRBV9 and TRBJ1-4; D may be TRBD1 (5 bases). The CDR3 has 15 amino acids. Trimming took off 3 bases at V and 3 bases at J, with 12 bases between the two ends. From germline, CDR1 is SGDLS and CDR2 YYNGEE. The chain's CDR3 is CASSESGTANEKLFF. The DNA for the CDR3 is TGTGCCAGCAGCGAATCCGGGACGGCTAATGAAAAACTGTTTTTT.

CDR3: CASSLSPGPETQYF. DNA of the CDR3: TGTGCCAGCAGCCTCAGTCCGGGGCCGGAGACCCAGTACTTC. This sequence joins TRBV5-8 and TRBJ2-5, with D possibly called TRBD1 or TRBD2 (5 bases each). The CDR3 loop spans 14 amino acids. V was shortened by 4 bases and J by 5 bases, with 15 bases between the two germline ends. Germline V gives CDR1 SGHTS, CDR2 YDEGEE.

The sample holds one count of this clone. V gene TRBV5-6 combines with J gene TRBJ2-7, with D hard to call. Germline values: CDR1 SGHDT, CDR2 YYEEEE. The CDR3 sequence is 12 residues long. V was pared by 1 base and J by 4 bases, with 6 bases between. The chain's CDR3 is CASSLTPYEQYF. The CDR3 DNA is TGTGCCAGCAGCTTGACGCCTTACGAGCAGTACTTC.

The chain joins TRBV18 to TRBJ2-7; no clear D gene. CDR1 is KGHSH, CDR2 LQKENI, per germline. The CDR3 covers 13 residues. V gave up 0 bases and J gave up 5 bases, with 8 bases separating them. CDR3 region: CASSPPRPDEQYF. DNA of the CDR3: TGTGCCAGCTCACCACCCCGCCCGGACGAGCAGTACTTC.

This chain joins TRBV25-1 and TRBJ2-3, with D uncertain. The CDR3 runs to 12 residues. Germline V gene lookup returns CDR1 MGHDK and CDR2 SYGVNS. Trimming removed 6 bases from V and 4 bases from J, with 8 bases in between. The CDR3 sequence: CASSPFADTQYF. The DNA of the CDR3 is TGTGCCAGCAGCCCCTTCGCAGATACGCAGTATTTT.

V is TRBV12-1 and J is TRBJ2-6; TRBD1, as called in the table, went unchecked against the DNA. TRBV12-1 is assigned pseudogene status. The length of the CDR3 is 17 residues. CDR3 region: CASSISCRQSRANVLTF. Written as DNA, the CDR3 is TGTGCCAGCAGCATATCATGTAGACAAAGTCGGGCCAACGTCCTGACTTTC.

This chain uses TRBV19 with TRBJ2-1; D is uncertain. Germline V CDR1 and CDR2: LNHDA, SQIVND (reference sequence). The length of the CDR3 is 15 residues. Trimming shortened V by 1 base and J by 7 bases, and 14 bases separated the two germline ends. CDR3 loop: CASSIVPAVGNEQFF. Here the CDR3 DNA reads TGTGCCAGTAGTATAGTTCCAGCCGTGGGGAATGAGCAGTTCTTC.

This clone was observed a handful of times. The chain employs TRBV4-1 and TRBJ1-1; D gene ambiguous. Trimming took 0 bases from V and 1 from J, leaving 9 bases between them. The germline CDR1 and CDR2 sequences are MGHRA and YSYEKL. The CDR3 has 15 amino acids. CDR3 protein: CASSQEATPNTEAFF. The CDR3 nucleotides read TGCGCCAGCAGCCAAGAGGCGACACCGAACACTGAAGCTTTCTTT.

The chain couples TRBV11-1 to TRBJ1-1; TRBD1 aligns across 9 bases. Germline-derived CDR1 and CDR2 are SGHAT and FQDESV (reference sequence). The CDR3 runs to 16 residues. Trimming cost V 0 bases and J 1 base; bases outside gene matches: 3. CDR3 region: CASSLAGQGGNTEAFF. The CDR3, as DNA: TGTGCCAGCAGCTTAGCGGGACAGGGCGGGAACACTGAAGCTTTCTTT.

The CDR3 region has the DNA TGTGCCAGCAGCCACAGCGCCTCAGACTCTGGGGCCAACGTCCTGACTTTC. This encodes CASSHSASDSGANVLTF. The chain is built from TRBV7-2 and TRBJ2-6; D uncertain. Trimming left V 5 bases short and J 0 bases short, with 14 bases between. The CDR3 length is 17 residues. CDR1 and CDR2 from the germline V gene are SGHTA and FQGNSA.

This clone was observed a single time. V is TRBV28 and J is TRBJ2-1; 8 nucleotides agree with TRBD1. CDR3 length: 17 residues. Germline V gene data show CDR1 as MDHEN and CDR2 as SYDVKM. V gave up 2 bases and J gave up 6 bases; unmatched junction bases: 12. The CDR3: CASSLILGQAIGNEQFF. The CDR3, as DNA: TGTGCCAGCAGTTTAATTTTGGGACAGGCAATCGGCAATGAGCAGTTCTTC.